One TCR beta chain is described in this entry. This specimen belongs to a study of control samples from healthy donors and cancer patients. Sequenced by immunoSEQ multiplex PCR; TCRdb stores in-frame clones only, minus some. The sample contains some 200,000 clones, roughly 94% of which appear only once. The CDR3 consists of 15 residues. V was pared by 2 bases and J by 6 bases, with 7 bases of the junction left unmatched. Germline CDR1 reads MNHEY; CDR2 reads SMNVEV (reference sequence). V and J are TRBV27 and TRBJ1-2; TRBD1 aligns across 9 bases. The TCR sequence derives from a man aged 50 or older in good health. Sequencing was done on a sample of blood. In nucleotides, the CDR3 is TGTGCCAGCAGTTTAACCGGGACAGGGTTTAATGGCTACACCTTC. Translation: CASSLTGTGFNGYTF.